A single sample gave rise to the 9 T cell receptor beta chains below, sequenced in a study of early T cells in non-severe SARS-CoV-2 infection. TCRdb fed the 5' RACE reads into MiXCR, producing one record per CDR3 protein. This sample carries 32,000 or so distinct CDR3 sequences, approximately 6% of them seen once, and the ten largest clones take roughly 4.5%. Material for sequencing was whole blood. The receptors originated from an adult who was a healthcare worker with PCR-confirmed SARS-CoV-2 infection or an uninfected control (not recorded which).

This clonotype was recorded at least ten times. The rearrangement uses TRBV6-6 and TRBJ2-7; D may be TRBD1 or TRBD2 (5 bases each). This CDR3 region has 17 residues. V was clipped by 0 bases and J by 4 bases, with 19 bases between them. CDR1 and CDR2 from the germline V gene are MNHNY and SVGAGI (reference sequence). This CDR3 is CASSYSLGVDGQYEQYF. Here the CDR3 DNA reads TGTGCCAGCAGTTACTCATTGGGGGTGGACGGTCAATACGAGCAGTACTTC.

The V call is TRBV10-3, the J call TRBJ2-7; D is tentatively TRBD1 or TRBD2 (5 bases each). The germline V gene encodes CDR1 ENHRY and CDR2 SYGVKD. The CDR3 consists of 12 residues. Between the trimmed V and J ends, which lost 9 bases and 0 bases, there was a span of 9 bases. CDR3 loop: CAIGTVSYEQYF. In DNA, the CDR3 is TGTGCCATAGGGACGGTCTCCTACGAGCAGTACTTC.

This clonotype was seen repeatedly, ten times or more. J is TRBJ2-2 and V is TRBV20-1; 8 bases are shared with TRBD2. V was pared by 3 bases and J by 8 bases, with 17 bases of the junction left unmatched. CDR1 DFQATT and CDR2 SNEGSKA come from the germline V gene (reference sequence). The CDR3 consists of 17 residues. CDR3 in amino acids: CSASVGGVAGSPGELFF. The CDR3 nucleotides read TGCAGTGCTAGCGTAGGCGGGGTAGCGGGATCTCCGGGGGAGCTGTTTTTT.

This clonotype was detected ten times or more. The genes are TRBV9 and TRBJ1-5, with no clear D. The CDR3 is made up of 14 amino acids. V lost 2 bases and J lost 3, with 9 bases in between. From germline, CDR1 is SGDLS and CDR2 YYNGEE. CDR3: CASSVLADNQPQHF. The CDR3 DNA reads TGTGCCAGCAGCGTTCTTGCGGACAATCAGCCCCAGCATTTT.

In its sample, this clonotype was seen many times. The rearrangement links TRBV7-9 to TRBJ2-7, with TRBD1 identical over 7 bases. CDR1 and CDR2 from the germline V gene are SEHNR and FQNEAQ (reference sequence). The CDR3 totals 14 residues. The V segment lost 5 bases and the J segment 3 bases; nucleotides outside the gene matches: 7. The CDR3 nucleotides are TGTGCCAGCAGCCTCCGGGACAGACACTACGAGCAGTACTTC. This codes for CASSLRDRHYEQYF. Drawing the rest from reference TRBV7-9 and TRBJ2-7, the complete variable domain is DTGVSQNPRHKITKRGQNVTFRCDPISEHNRLYWYRQTLGQGPEFLTYFQNEAQLEKSRLLSDRFSAERPKGSFSTLEIQRTEQGDSAMYLCASSLRDRHYEQYFGPGTRLTVT.

This clonotype was seen only a few times. V and J are TRBV28 and TRBJ2-3; D gene uncertain. Trimming pared 6 bases from V and 2 bases from J, leaving 15 bases between. CDR3 length: 15 amino acids. The germline V gene has CDR1 MDHEN and CDR2 SYDVKM. The CDR3: CASSRLTQATDTQYF. CDR3 coding DNA: TGTGCCAGCAGCCGACTCACACAAGCCACAGATACGCAGTATTTT.

This clonotype came up many times. The J gene is TRBJ2-5, the V gene TRBV7-2; D is uncertain. CDR1 is SGHTA and CDR2 is FQGNSA in the germline V gene. Deletions cut 2 bases from V and 4 bases from J, with 2 bases between. The CDR3 is made up of 11 amino acids. CDR3 coding DNA: TGTGCCAGCAGCTTATCAGAGACCCAGTACTTC. Its protein product is CASSLSETQYF.

This clonotype has ten or more counts. The V gene is TRBV19, the J gene TRBJ1-1; TRBD1 aligns across 9 bases. The J segment lost 6 bases and the V segment lost 6 bases, leaving 11 bases of the junction unmatched. The CDR3 consists of 15 residues. Germline V CDR1 and CDR2: LNHDA, SQIVND (reference sequence). CDR3 DNA: TGTGCCAGTAGCGACCCGGGACAGGGCGGGTCTGAAGCTTTCTTT. Its translation is CASSDPGQGGSEAFF.

This clonotype has a handful of counts. The chain uses TRBV29-1 and TRBJ2-7, with 10 bases that match TRBD1. J was trimmed by 6 bases and V by 7 bases; bases with no gene match: 9. Germline CDR1 SQVTM, CDR2 ANQGSEA. There are 13 residues in the CDR3. The CDR3, as DNA: TGCAGCGCCACCGGGACAGGGGTCGGCGAGCAGTACTTC. Its translation: CSATGTGVGEQYF.